This T cell receptor beta chain was recovered during a study of CD8 T cells in ankylosing spondylitis (dated by TCRdb to between 2016 and 2019). Turning to the overall study: The study profiled T cell receptor beta repertoires in healthy donors and ankylosing spondylitis patients to find disease-linked TCR variants. The full study cohort comprised 25 ankylosing spondylitis patients and about a hundred healthy donors. Peripheral blood was sampled, and synovial fluid was also collected from ankylosing spondylitis patients.

General findings and caveats noted by the study authors: Some motif variants had previously been reported in the synovial fluid and blood of reactive arthritis patients, which suggests shared mechanisms of disease initiation. According to the report, matched synovial fluid samples from ankylosing spondylitis patients were significantly enriched for the disease-linked clones. Blood from ankylosing spondylitis patients appeared to be characterized by a TCR beta motif made up of 8 or 9 highly homologous amino acid variants. The disease-linked clones showed a CD8+ phenotype and occurred at relatively low frequencies in peripheral blood.

Notes on this clonotype: Its cognate antigen has yet to be identified. Nothing much larger sits one base from this clone, and base qualities are not available.

The CDR3, from cysteine to phenylalanine, totals 11 residues. The DNA shown is the 33-base CDR3, in frame from base 1. CDR1 and CDR2 are drawn from the germline V gene (reference sequence): DFQATT, SNEGSKA. The V end loses 4 bases and the J end loses 5 bases, and a stretch of 8 bases separates them. TCRdb records Illumina HiSeq 2500 as the sequencer. Quantitative 5'-RACE with molecular barcodes was the method used to prepare the TCR beta libraries. Regarding the original processing steps: A new computational method based on a probabilistic model of VDJ rearrangement was used to identify disease-linked TCR variants. In TCRdb, the public reads were trimmed at Q25 with fastp and aligned with MiXCR, with productive beta chains retained. Each entry merges the rows of one CDR3 protein and shows their most common DNA and genes. The V and J calls and clone size are TCRdb's, not the authors'. For this sample the table gives 150,000 to 200,000 distinct CDR3 sequences, of which approximately 20% were detected only once. The top ten clones comprise roughly 7.7% of the sample.

Sequenced sample: blood, either unsorted or a sorted T cell fraction (not recorded which). Recombination linked TRBV20-1 to TRBJ1-2; the D gene cannot be named for sure. The clonotype was recovered from a male donor with ankylosing spondylitis or in good health (not recorded which). The CDR3 region has the sequence CSATGGYGYTF. The DNA sequence is TGCAGTGCTACTGGAGGGTATGGCTACACCTTC.